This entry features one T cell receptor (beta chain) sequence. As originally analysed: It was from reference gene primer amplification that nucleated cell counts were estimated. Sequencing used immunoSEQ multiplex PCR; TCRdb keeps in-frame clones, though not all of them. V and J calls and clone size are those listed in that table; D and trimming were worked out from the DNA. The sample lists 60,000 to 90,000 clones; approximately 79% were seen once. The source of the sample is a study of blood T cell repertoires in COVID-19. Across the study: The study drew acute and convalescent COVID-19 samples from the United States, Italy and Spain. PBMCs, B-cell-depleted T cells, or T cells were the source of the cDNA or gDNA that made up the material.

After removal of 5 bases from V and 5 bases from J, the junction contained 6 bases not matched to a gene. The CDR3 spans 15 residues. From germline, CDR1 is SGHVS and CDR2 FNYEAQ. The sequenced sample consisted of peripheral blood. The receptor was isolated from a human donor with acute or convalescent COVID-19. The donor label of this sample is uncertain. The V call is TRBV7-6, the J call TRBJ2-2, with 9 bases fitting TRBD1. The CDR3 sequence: CASSPGTGLTGELFF. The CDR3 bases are TGTGCCAGCAGCCCCGGGACAGGGCTTACCGGGGAGCTGTTTTTT. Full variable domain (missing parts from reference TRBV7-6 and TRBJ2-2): GAGVSQSPRYKVTKRGQDVALRCDPISGHVSLYWYRQALGQGPEFLTYFNYEAQQDKSGLPNDRFSAERPEGSISTLTIQRTEQRDSAMYRCASSPGTGLTGELFFGEGSRLTVL.